This T cell receptor (beta chain) was recorded in a study of shared clonotypes between healthy human individuals. Turning to the study itself: The study used three CD4 naive, three CD4 memory, two CD8 naive and one CD8 memory plate per donor. Study results and limitations: When naive CD4 clonotypes were compared across several donors, around 4.6% were shared.

Sequencing was performed with immunoSEQ multiplex PCR; in TCRdb, only in-frame clones are kept and a portion is missing. This sample yields some 790,000 clones, of which around 70% are seen a single time; under 2% belongs to the top ten. Trimming stripped 0 bases from V and 4 bases from J, with 11 bases between. The V gene's germline CDR1 is SGHRS and CDR2 YFSETQ. The CDR3 has 15 residues. Points on this clone: Antigen unknown.

Material for sequencing was memory CD4+ T cells sorted from blood. Subset here: CD45RA-negative fraction. V and J are TRBV5-1 and TRBJ1-3; D remains ambiguous. The receptor comes from a woman aged 25 to 39 in good health. CDR3 region: CASSLVSGSGNTIYF. Here the CDR3 DNA reads TGCGCCAGCAGCTTGGTTTCGGGGTCCGGAAACACCATATATTTT.